This T cell receptor (beta chain) was sequenced for a study of T cell responses to AZD1222 COVID-19 vaccine. Sequenced by immunoSEQ multiplex PCR; TCRdb stores in-frame clones only, minus some. The data hold about 110,000 clones, with about 90% observed a single time. In this sample, this clone turned up once. The germline CDR1 and CDR2 sequences are SGHTA and FQGNSA. This CDR3 has 17 residues. V was shortened by 4 bases and J by 7 bases, with 25 bases between the two germline ends. Sequenced material: peripheral blood, taken on day 0 of AZD1222 vaccination. The V call is TRBV7-2, the J call TRBJ1-2; no firm D call. The receptor was isolated from an adult in good health. In DNA, the CDR3 is TGTGCCAGCAGCTCCATCGTTTTTTTCACGGCGGTTGCTGGCTACACCTTC. It specifies CASSSIVFFTAVAGYTF.